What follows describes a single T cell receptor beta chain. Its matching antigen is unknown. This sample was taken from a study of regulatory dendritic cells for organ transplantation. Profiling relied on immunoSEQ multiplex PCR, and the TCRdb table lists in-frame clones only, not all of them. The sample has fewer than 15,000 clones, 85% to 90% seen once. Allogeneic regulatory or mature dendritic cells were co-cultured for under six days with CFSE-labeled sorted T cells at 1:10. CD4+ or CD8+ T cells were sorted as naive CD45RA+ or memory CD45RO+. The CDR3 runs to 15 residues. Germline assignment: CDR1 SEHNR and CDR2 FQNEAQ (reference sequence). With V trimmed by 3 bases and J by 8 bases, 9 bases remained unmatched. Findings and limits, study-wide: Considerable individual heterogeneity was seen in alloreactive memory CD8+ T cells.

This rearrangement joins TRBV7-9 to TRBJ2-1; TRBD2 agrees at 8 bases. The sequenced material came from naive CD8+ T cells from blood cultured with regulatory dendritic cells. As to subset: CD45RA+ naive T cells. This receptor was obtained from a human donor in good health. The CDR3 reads CASSFRGGSSDEQFF. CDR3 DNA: TGTGCCAGCAGCTTTCGGGGGGGAAGTTCGGATGAGCAGTTCTTC.